This T cell receptor beta chain was profiled in a study of blood T cell repertoires in COVID-19. Study background: PBMCs, B-cell-depleted T cells, or T cells were the source of the cDNA or gDNA that made up the material.

Germline V lookup: CDR1 SGHAT, CDR2 FQDESV (reference sequence). CDR3 length equals 16 residues. V dropped 5 bases and J dropped 4; count of bases not matched to a gene: 11. Generated by immunoSEQ multiplex PCR, the TCRdb table keeps only in-frame clones and is missing some. The table lists 150,000 to 200,000 clones, more than 80% of them singletons. This receptor was taken from a man aged 45-65 years with acute or convalescent COVID-19. V is TRBV11-1 and J is TRBJ2-5; 9 nucleotides match TRBD2. The sample was peripheral blood. The CDR3 sequence is CASSRPGLAAPETQYF. The CDR3 DNA follows: TGTGCCAGCAGCCGGCCGGGACTAGCCGCGCCAGAGACCCAGTACTTC.